Below, one TCR beta chain is given with its context. Its target antigen remains unknown. No qualities accompany the bases; no much larger clone lies one base away. Deletion took 1 base off V and 6 bases off J, with a span of 21 bases between the germline ends. The cysteine opens and the phenylalanine closes a CDR3 of 18 amino acids. The DNA shown is the 54-base CDR3, in frame from base 1. The germline V gene provides CDR1 SGHVS and CDR2 FQNEAQ. This record comes from a study of CD8+CD57+ T cells in acquired aplastic anemia (dated by TCRdb to 2017 to 2018). Background for the entire study: A mean of 3.2 ug of DNA, ranging from roughly 0.2 to 27.4 ug, was extracted from sorted CD4+ and CD8+ cells. CD8+CD57+ expansion was defined as frequency above the mean frequency observed in healthy subjects.

Patients chosen for sequencing had shown expansion of CD8+CD57+ cells by flow cytometry. Every patient had a diagnosis of severe acquired aplastic anemia based on International Study of Aplastic Anemia and Agranulocytosis and Camitta criteria. No patient had received any therapy when blood was sampled. In this study, sorted CD4+ and CD8+ T cells from the blood of healthy subjects and of severe aplastic anemia patients had their TCR repertoires deep-sequenced. In the USA, patient enrollment took place under clinicaltrials.gov protocols 00001620, 01623167, 00001397, 00071045, 00081523 and 00961064. Ficoll-Paque density gradient centrifugation was used to isolate peripheral blood mononuclear cells. Before DNA extraction, CD4+ and CD8+ T cells were sorted with FACS or magnetic beads. Overall study results and their limits: Fewer than 30 CD8+ CDR3 sequences were found in both patients and controls but appeared to be highly expressed in patients and within the immunodominant clones of the patients. CD8+ Simpson's diversity did not differ significantly between patients and healthy controls (P=0.060).

TCR beta VDJ combination and CDR3 sequence profiling used genomic DNA as the template. An Illumina HiSeq 2000 was the platform used for TCR repertoire sequencing. Per the original workflow: TRBV/TRBJ rearrangement plots, CDR3 size and DJ length profiles, and Simpson's diversity index were used to evaluate the repertoires. The immunodominant clone was defined as the most abundant DNA sequence in deep sequencing data. CDR3 amino acid sequences were checked for sharing across subjects and were also compared against the VDJdb database and published repertoires. The public sequencing data were trimmed at Q25 with fastp and processed into clonotypes with MiXCR by TCRdb, which kept only in-frame beta chains. Rows matching on CDR3 protein sequence are summarized as one entry with the most common DNA and genes. TCRdb assigned the V and J calls; the authors' analysis was not used. The sample table lists some 170,000 distinct CDR3 sequences, around 75% of them with a count of one. The top ten hold around 45% of the sample.

Sequencing was performed on sorted CD4+, CD8+, or CD8+CD57+ T cells (not recorded which) from PBMCs. This sequence originates from a human donor with aplastic anemia. The chain joins TRBV7-8 to TRBJ2-2; the D gene cannot be resolved reliably. The CDR3 amino acid sequence is: CASSLGSLGFSGAGELFF. The DNA sequence is TGTGCCAGCAGCTTAGGATCTTTAGGTTTCTCTGGGGCCGGGGAGCTGTTTTTT. With all but the CDR3 taken from the reference TRBV7-8 and TRBJ2-2 genes, the full variable domain is: GAGVSQSPRYKVAKRGQDVALRCDPISGHVSLFWYQQALGQGPEFLTYFQNEAQLDKSGLPSDRFFAERPEGSVSTLKIQRTQQEDSAVYLCASSLGSLGFSGAGELFFGEGSRLTVL.